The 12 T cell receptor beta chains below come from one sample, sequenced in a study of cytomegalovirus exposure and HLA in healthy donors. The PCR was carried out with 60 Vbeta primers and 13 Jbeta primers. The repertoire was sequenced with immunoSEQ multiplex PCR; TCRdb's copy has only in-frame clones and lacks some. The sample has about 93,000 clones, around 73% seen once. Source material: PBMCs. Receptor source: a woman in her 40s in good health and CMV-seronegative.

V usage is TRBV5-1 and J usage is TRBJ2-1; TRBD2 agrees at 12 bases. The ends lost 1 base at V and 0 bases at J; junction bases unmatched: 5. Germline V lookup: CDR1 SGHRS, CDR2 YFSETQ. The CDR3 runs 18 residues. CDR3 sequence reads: CASSLRTSGIVSYNEQFF. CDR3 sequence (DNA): TGCGCCAGCAGCTTGCGGACTAGCGGGATCGTCTCCTACAATGAGCAGTTCTTC.

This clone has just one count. Here the CDR3 reads CASSLVSTVLQETQYF. CDR3 sequence (DNA): TGTGCCAGCAGCTTAGTGAGCACGGTCCTCCAAGAGACCCAGTACTTC. V gene TRBV11-2 combines with J gene TRBJ2-5; no firm D call. The CDR3 totals 16 residues. V was trimmed by 1 base and J by 1 base, leaving 13 bases between them. Germline loops: CDR1 SGHAT, CDR2 FQNNGV.

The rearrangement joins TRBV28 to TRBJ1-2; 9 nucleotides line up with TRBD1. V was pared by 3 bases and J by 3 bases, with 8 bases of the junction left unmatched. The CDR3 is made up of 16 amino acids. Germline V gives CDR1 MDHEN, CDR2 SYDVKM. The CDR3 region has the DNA TGTGCCAGCAGTTTGCACGGGACAGGGAGAGACTATGGCTACACCTTC. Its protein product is CASSLHGTGRDYGYTF.

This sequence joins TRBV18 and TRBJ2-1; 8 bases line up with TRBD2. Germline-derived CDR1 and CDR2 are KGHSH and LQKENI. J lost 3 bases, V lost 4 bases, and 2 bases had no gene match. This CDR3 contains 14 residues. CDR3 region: CASSRLASYNEQFF. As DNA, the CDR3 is TGTGCCAGCTCACGACTAGCGAGCTACAATGAGCAGTTCTTC.

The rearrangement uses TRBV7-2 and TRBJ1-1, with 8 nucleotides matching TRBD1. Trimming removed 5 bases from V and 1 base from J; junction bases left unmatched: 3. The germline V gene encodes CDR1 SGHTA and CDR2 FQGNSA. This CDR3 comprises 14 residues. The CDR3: CASSRQGWNTEAFF. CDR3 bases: TGTGCCAGCAGCAGACAGGGGTGGAACACTGAAGCTTTCTTT.

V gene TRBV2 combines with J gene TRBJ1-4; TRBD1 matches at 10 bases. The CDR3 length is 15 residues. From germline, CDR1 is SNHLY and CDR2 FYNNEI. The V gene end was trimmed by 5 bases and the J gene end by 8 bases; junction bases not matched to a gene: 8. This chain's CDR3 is CASSRGGTGEEKLFF. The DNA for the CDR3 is TGTGCCAGCAGTAGAGGCGGGACAGGGGAAGAAAAACTGTTTTTT.

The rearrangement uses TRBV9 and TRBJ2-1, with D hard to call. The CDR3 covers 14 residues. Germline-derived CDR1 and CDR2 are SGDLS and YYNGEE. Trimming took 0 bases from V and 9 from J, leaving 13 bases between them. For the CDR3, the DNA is TGTGCCAGCAGCGTAGCCCTGGGCACTTTTGAGCAGTTCTTC. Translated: CASSVALGTFEQFF. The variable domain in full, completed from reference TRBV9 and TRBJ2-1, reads DSGVTQTPKHLITATGQRVTLRCSPRSGDLSVYWYQQSLDQGLQFLIQYYNGEERAKGNILERFSAQQFPDLHSELNLSSLELGDSALYFCASSVALGTFEQFFGPGTRLTVL.

CDR3 bases: TGTGCCAGCAGCTTAGATTACAGGTCCGGGGAGCTGTTTTTT. Amino acid sequence: CASSLDYRSGELFF. V is TRBV11-2 and J is TRBJ2-2; D is perhaps TRBD1 (5 bases). Germline CDR1 SGHAT, CDR2 FQNNGV. The V gene lost 0 bases and the J gene lost 6 bases, with 8 bases spanning the gap. This CDR3 has 14 amino acids. Together with reference TRBV11-2 and TRBJ2-2, the CDR3 gives the full variable domain: EAGVAQSPRYKIIEKRQSVAFWCNPISGHATLYWYQQILGQGPKLLIQFQNNGVVDDSQLPKDRFSAERLKGVDSTLKIQPAKLEDSAVYLCASSLDYRSGELFFGEGSRLTVL.

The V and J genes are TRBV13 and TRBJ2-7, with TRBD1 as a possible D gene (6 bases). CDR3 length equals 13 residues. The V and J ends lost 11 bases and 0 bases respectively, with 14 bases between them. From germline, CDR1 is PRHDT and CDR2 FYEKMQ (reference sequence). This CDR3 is CAGGELNSYEQYF. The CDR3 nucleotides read TGTGCCGGGGGCGAACTTAACTCCTACGAGCAGTACTTC.

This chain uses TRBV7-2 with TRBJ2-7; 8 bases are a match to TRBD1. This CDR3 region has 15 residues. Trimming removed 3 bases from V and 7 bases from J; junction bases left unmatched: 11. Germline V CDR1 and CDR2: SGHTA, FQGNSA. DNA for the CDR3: TGTGCCAGCAGCTTTTCTGCCCAGGGGGCGAGGGAGCAGTACTTC. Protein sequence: CASSFSAQGAREQYF.

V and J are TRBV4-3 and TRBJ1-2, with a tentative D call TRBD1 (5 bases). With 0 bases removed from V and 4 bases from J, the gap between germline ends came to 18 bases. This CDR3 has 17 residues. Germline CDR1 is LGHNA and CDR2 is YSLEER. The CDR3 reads CASSQELRGGGFYGYTF. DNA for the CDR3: TGCGCCAGCAGCCAAGAGTTGCGTGGGGGGGGATTCTATGGCTACACCTTC.

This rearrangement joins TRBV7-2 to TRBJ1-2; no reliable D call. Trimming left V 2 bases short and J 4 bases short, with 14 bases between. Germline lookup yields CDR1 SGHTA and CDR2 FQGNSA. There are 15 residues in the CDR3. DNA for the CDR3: TGTGCCAGCAGCTTAAAAGGAGGGCACCTCTATGGCTACACCTTC. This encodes CASSLKGGHLYGYTF.